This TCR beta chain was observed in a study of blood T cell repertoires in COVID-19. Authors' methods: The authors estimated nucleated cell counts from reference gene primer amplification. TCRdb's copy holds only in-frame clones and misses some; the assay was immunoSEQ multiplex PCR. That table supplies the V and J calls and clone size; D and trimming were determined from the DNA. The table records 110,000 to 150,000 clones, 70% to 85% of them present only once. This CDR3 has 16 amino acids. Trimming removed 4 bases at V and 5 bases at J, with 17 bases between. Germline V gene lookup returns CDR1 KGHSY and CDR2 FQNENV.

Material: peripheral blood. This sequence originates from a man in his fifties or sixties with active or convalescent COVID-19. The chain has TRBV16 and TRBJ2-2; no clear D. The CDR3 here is CASSRDTPAVTGELFF. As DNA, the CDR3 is TGTGCCAGCAGCCGAGACACCCCCGCAGTGACCGGGGAGCTGTTTTTT.